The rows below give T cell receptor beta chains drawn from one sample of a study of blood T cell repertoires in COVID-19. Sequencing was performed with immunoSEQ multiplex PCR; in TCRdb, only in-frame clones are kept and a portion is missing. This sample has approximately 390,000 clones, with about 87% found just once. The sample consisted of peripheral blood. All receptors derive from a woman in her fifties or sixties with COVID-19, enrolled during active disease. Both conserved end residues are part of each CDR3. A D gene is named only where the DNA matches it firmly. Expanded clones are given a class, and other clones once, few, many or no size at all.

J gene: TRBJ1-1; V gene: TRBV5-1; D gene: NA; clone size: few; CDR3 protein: CASSLAYDRPDGEAFF; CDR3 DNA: TGCGCCAGCAGCTTGGCCTATGACAGGCCCGATGGTGAAGCTTTCTTT
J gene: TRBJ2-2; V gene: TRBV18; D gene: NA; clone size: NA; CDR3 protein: CASSLVVGATGELFF; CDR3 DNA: TGTGCCAGCTCACTCGTCGTGGGCGCGACCGGGGAGCTGTTTTTT
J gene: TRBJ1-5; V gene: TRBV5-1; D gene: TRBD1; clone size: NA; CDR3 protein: CASSRTGGEDQPQHF; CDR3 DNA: TGCGCCAGCAGCCGGACAGGGGGAGAGGATCAGCCCCAGCATTTT
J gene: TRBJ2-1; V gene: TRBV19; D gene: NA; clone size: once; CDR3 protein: CASRGAAYNEQFF; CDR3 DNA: TGTGCCAGTAGAGGGGCGGCCTACAATGAGCAGTTCTTC
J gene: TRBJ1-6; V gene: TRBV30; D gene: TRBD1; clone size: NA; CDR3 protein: CAWSPPGQGQSYNSPLHF; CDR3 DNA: TGTGCCTGGAGTCCTCCGGGACAGGGGCAATCCTATAATTCACCCCTCCACTTT
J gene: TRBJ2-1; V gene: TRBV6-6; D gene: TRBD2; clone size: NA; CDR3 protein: CASRVSGVNEQFF; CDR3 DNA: TGTGCCAGCAGGGTTAGCGGGGTCAATGAGCAGTTCTTC
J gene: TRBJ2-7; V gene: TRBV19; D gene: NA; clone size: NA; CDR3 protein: CASSIDGGRGYEQYF; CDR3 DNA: TGTGCCAGTAGTATAGATGGGGGCAGGGGCTACGAGCAGTACTTC
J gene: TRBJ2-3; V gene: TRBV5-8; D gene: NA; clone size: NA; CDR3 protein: CASSWGGTAFPSTDTQYF; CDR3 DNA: TGTGCCAGCAGCTGGGGAGGCACGGCGTTCCCTAGCACAGATACGCAGTATTTT
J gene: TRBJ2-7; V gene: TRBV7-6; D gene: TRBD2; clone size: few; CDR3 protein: CASSLATSGDEQYF; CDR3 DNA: TGTGCCAGCAGCTTAGCCACTAGCGGGGACGAGCAGTACTTC
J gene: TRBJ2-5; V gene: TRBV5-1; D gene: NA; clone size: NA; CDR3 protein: CASRDSQERTQYF; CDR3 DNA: TGCGCCAGCAGGGACAGCCAAGAGAGGACCCAGTACTTC
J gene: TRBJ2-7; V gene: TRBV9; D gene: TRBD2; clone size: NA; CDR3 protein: CASSGSGGPYEQYF; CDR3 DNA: TGTGCCAGCAGCGGTAGCGGGGGACCCTACGAGCAGTACTTC
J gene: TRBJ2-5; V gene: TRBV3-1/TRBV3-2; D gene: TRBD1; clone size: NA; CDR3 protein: CASSQEGSGTEETQYF; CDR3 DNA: TGTGCCAGCAGCCAAGAAGGTTCCGGGACAGAAGAGACCCAGTACTTC
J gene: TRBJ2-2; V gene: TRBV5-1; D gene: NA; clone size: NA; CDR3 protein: CASSLAGVTNTGELFF; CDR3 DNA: TGCGCCAGCAGCTTGGCGGGGGTCACGAACACCGGGGAGCTGTTTTTT
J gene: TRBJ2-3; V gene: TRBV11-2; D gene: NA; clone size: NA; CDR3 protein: CASSLVGQSDTQYF; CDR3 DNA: TGTGCCAGCAGCTTAGTGGGACAATCAGATACGCAGTATTTT
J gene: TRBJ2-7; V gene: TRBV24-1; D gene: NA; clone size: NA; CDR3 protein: CATSEGGKQYF; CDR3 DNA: TGTGCCACCAGTGAGGGGGGTAAGCAGTACTTC
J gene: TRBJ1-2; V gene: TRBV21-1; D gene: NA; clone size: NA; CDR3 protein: CASSKSGGMGPGADYGYTF; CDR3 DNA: TGTGCCAGCAGCAAAAGCGGGGGTATGGGCCCGGGGGCGGACTATGGCTACACCTTC
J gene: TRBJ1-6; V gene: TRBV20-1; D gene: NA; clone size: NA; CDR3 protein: CSASGDSPLHF; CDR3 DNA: TGCAGTGCTAGTGGCGATTCACCCCTCCACTTT
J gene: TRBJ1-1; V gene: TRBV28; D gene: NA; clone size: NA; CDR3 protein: CASSTSGGTEAFF; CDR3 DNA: TGTGCCAGCAGCACATCTGGGGGGACTGAAGCTTTCTTT
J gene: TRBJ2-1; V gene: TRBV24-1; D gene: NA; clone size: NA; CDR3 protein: CATSDPRQTHNEQFF; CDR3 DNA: TGTGCCACCAGTGACCCTAGACAGACACACAATGAGCAGTTCTTC
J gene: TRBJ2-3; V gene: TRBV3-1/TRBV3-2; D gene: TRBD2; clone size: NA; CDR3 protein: CASRAPGLEGSTQYF; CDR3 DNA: TGTGCCAGCAGGGCCCCGGGACTAGAGGGTAGTACGCAGTATTTT
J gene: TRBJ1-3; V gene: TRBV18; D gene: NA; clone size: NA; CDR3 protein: CASSPVSGQGNTIYF; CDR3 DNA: TGTGCCAGCTCACCTGTGTCCGGACAGGGAAACACCATATATTTT
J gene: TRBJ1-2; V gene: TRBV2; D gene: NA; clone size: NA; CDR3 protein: CASRSPGEVNGYTF; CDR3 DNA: TGTGCGAGCAGATCCCCGGGGGAGGTTAATGGCTACACCTTC
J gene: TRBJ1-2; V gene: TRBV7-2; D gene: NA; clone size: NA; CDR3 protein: CASSLRVGQVNYGYTF; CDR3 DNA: TGTGCCAGCAGCTTAAGGGTGGGGCAGGTGAACTATGGCTACACCTTC
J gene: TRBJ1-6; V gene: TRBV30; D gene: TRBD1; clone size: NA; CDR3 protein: CAWRGQGQNSPLHF; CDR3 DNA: TGTGCCTGGAGAGGACAGGGGCAAAATTCACCCCTCCACTTT
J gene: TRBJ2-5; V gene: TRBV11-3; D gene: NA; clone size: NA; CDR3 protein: CASSPRGAGQETQYF; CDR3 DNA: TGTGCCAGCAGCCCCCGGGGGGCTGGGCAAGAGACCCAGTACTTC
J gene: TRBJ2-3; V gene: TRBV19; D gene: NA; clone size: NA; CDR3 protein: CASSIDRGDTQYF; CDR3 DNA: TGTGCCAGTAGTATAGACAGGGGAGATACGCAGTATTTT
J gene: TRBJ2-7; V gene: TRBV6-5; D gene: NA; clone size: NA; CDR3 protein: CASSYGGVPSSYEQYF; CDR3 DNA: TGTGCCAGCAGTTACGGCGGGGTTCCGAGCTCCTACGAGCAGTACTTC
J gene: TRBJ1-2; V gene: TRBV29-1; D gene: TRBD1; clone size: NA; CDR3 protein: CSVADRAAVYGYTF; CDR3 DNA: TGCAGCGTTGCGGACAGGGCAGCTGTCTATGGCTACACCTTC
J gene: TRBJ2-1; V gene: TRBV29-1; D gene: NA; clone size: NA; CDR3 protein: CSVETGEADSSYNEQFF; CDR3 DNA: TGCAGCGTAGAGACAGGTGAGGCGGATAGCTCCTACAATGAGCAGTTCTTC
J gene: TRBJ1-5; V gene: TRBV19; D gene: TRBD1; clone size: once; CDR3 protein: CASRDSIQWGNQPQHF; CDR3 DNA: TGTGCCAGCCGGGACAGCATACAGTGGGGCAATCAGCCCCAGCATTTT
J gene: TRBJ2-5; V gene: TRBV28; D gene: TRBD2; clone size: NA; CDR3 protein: CASRLAGRFETQYF; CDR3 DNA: TGTGCCAGTAGACTAGCGGGGAGGTTTGAGACCCAGTACTTC
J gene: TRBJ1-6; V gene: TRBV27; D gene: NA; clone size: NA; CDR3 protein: CASSLLTGHNSPLHF; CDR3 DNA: TGTGCCAGCAGTTTACTCACAGGGCATAATTCACCCCTCCACTTT
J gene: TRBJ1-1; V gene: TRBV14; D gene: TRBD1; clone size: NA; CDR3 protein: CASSNLWSFRGHYEAFF; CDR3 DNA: TGTGCCAGCAGCAATTTGTGGTCGTTCAGGGGGCATTATGAAGCTTTCTTT
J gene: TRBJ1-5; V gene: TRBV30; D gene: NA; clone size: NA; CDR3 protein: CAWSVGQGSNQPQHF; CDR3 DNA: TGTGCCTGGAGTGTAGGGCAGGGTAGCAATCAGCCCCAGCATTTT
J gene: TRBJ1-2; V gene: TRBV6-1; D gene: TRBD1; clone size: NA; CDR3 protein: CASSDPGTGFRGYTF; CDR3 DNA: TGTGCCAGCAGTGACCCCGGGACAGGGTTCCGAGGCTACACCTTC
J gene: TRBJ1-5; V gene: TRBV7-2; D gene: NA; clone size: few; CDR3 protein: CASSLRINQPQHF; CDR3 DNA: TGTGCCAGCAGCTTGAGAATCAATCAGCCCCAGCATTTT
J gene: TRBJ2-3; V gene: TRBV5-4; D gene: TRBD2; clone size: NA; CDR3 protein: CASSPGTSGATRATDTQYF; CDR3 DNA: TGTGCCAGCAGCCCAGGGACTAGCGGGGCCACGCGGGCCACAGATACGCAGTATTTT
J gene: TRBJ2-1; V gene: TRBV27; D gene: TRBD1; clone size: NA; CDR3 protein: CASRPGTGGYNEQFF; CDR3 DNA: TGTGCCAGCAGACCTGGGACAGGGGGCTACAATGAGCAGTTCTTC
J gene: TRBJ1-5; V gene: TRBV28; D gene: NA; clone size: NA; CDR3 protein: CASSLVAGNQPQHF; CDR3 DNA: TGTGCCAGCAGTTTAGTGGCGGGAAATCAGCCCCAGCATTTT
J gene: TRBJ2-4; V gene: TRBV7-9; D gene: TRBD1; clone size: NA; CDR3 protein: CASSLYGDRESKNIQYF; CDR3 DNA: TGTGCCAGCAGCTTATATGGGGACAGGGAGAGCAAAAACATTCAGTACTTC